These 16 T cell receptor beta chains were sequenced from one sample in a study of blood T cell repertoires in COVID-19. The protocol was immunoSEQ multiplex PCR, while the TCRdb copy is restricted to in-frame clones and leaves out a portion. The repertoire holds hundreds of thousands of clones, with around nine tenths as singletons. Sequencing was performed on peripheral blood. These receptors originate from a man in his fifties or sixties who had recovered from COVID-19.

The chain employs TRBV18 and TRBJ2-2; 12 nucleotides match TRBD2. The junction had 0 bases not matched to a gene; V was cut back by 0 bases and J by 4 bases. Per the germline V gene, CDR1 is KGHSH and CDR2 is LQKENI. This CDR3 is 16 amino acids long. The CDR3 sequence: CASSPPGLAGTGELFF. The CDR3 nucleotides are TGTGCCAGCTCACCACCGGGACTAGCGGGCACCGGGGAGCTGTTTTTT.

The J gene is TRBJ2-5, the V gene TRBV3-1 (or the pseudogene TRBV3-2); 7 bases fit TRBD2. The trim removed 1 base at V and 5 bases at J, leaving 13 bases unmatched. There are 17 residues in the CDR3. Germline CDR1 is LGHDT and CDR2 is YNNKEL (reference sequence). DNA for the CDR3: TGTGCCAGCAGCCAAGTCCCGGGCCAGCGACTAGCCGAGACCCAGTACTTC. Translating it yields CASSQVPGQRLAETQYF.

The chain is built from TRBV7-9 and TRBJ2-7; D is perhaps TRBD2 (5 bases). Germline-derived CDR1 and CDR2 are SEHNR and FQNEAQ (reference sequence). The germline V and J ends were trimmed by 5 bases and 3 bases, with 14 bases remaining between them. The CDR3 has 14 residues. CDR3 bases: TGTGCCAGCAGCCAGGCCGGGGTGAACTACGAGCAGTACTTC. It codes for CASSQAGVNYEQYF.

The chain joins TRBV4-2 to TRBJ2-2; TRBD2 matches at 9 bases. The V gene end was trimmed by 5 bases and the J gene end by 8 bases; junction bases not matched to a gene: 6. Germline CDR1 reads LGHNA; CDR2 reads YNFKEQ. This CDR3 has 14 residues. In DNA, the CDR3 is TGTGCCAGCAGCAGCGTAGCGGGAGCAGGGGAGCTGTTTTTT. It encodes CASSSVAGAGELFF.

This clone was seen more than once but under ten times. J is TRBJ2-3 and V is TRBV7-3; 7 nucleotides line up with TRBD2. CDR1 and CDR2 (germline): SGHTA, FQGTGA. J gave up 3 bases and V 1 base, and 7 bases lay outside the gene matches. The length of the CDR3 is 16 residues. CDR3 bases: TGTGCCAGCAGCTTAAACGCGGGAGCGCCAACAGATACGCAGTATTTT. Residues: CASSLNAGAPTDTQYF.

This chain joins TRBV7-2 and TRBJ1-4, with D possibly being TRBD1 (6 bases). The CDR3 is made up of 14 amino acids. CDR1 is SGHTA, CDR2 FQGNSA, per germline. V dropped 3 bases and J dropped 10 bases, with 15 bases sitting between them. The CDR3 here is CASSLGQGLGKLFF. CDR3 DNA sequence: TGTGCCAGCAGCTTGGGGCAGGGGCTGGGAAAACTGTTTTTT.

This clone was detected only once. The gene calls are TRBV30 and TRBJ2-7; D perhaps matches TRBD2 (6 bases). Deletions cut 0 bases from V and 3 bases from J, with 24 bases between. Germline CDR1 GTSNPN, CDR2 SVGIG (reference sequence). The CDR3 sequence is 18 residues long. CDR3: CAWSVLEKSGRQFYEQYF. The CDR3 nucleotides read TGTGCCTGGAGTGTACTAGAGAAGAGCGGGCGCCAATTCTACGAGCAGTACTTC.

This chain uses TRBV3-1 (or the pseudogene TRBV3-2) with TRBJ1-1, with 7 nucleotides matching TRBD1. V gave up 1 base and J gave up 6 bases; unmatched junction bases: 8. There are 15 residues in the CDR3. Germline CDR1 and CDR2: LGHDT and YNNKEL (reference sequence). The CDR3 DNA follows: TGTGCCAGCAGCCAAGTTGCAGGGGGTCGGGCTGAAGCTTTCTTT. Translation gives CASSQVAGGRAEAFF.

V and J are TRBV18 and TRBJ2-5, with 11 nucleotides matching TRBD2. The CDR3 contains 17 residues. V trimming: 3 bases; J trimming: 0 bases; junction bases outside the gene matches: 6. Germline loops: CDR1 KGHSH, CDR2 LQKENI. This CDR3 reads CASSPGTSGLYQETQYF. The CDR3 DNA sequence: TGTGCCAGCTCACCCGGGACTAGCGGATTGTACCAAGAGACCCAGTACTTC.

V is TRBV7-6 and J is TRBJ2-2; D might be TRBD1 (6 bases). This CDR3 comprises 14 residues. V lost 3 bases and J 5 bases, leaving 10 bases between the germline ends. CDR1 and CDR2 (germline): SGHVS, FNYEAQ. The CDR3 loop is CASSLDSRTGELFF. The CDR3, as DNA: TGTGCCAGCAGCTTGGACAGTCGGACCGGGGAGCTGTTTTTT.

This clone occurred once. The chain recombines TRBV19 with TRBJ2-2; D possibly corresponds to TRBD1 (6 bases). Germline values: CDR1 LNHDA, CDR2 SQIVND (reference sequence). V was shortened by 4 bases and J by 5 bases, with 11 bases between the two germline ends. This CDR3 comprises 14 residues. The CDR3 protein is CASSTQGMTGELFF. CDR3 DNA sequence: TGTGCCAGTAGTACACAGGGTATGACCGGGGAGCTGTTTTTT.

This chain connects TRBV18 to TRBJ2-7, with 7 bases aligning to TRBD2. The CDR3 is 14 residues long. The germline gives CDR1 KGHSH, CDR2 LQKENI. J was trimmed by 2 bases and V by 3 bases; bases with no gene match: 4. The CDR3 sequence is CASSPSGSPYEQYF. The CDR3 coding sequence is TGTGCCAGCTCACCTAGCGGGTCTCCCTACGAGCAGTACTTC.

This clone was observed a single time. The chain combines TRBV15 with TRBJ2-1; 9 nucleotides line up with TRBD1. Unmatched junction bases numbered 14, after V lost 2 bases and J lost 0 bases. This CDR3 comprises 20 residues. The V gene's germline CDR1 is LNHNV and CDR2 YYDKDF (reference sequence). The CDR3 reads CATSRSAGTGSYSSYNEQFF. For the CDR3, the DNA is TGTGCCACCAGCAGATCTGCCGGGACAGGGTCGTATAGCTCCTACAATGAGCAGTTCTTC.

CDR3 protein: CASSNTGTGIPKGYTF. The CDR3 nucleotides are TGTGCCAGTAGCAATACCGGGACAGGTATTCCCAAGGGGTACACCTTC. This chain uses TRBV19 with TRBJ1-2; 8 bases are shared with TRBD1. CDR3 length equals 16 residues. In germline, CDR1 is LNHDA, CDR2 SQIVND (reference sequence). Germline trimming cut 6 bases from V and 11 bases from J; bases unmatched to any gene: 20.

The chain couples TRBV5-8 to TRBJ1-5, with D maybe TRBD1 (5 bases). The CDR3 length is 14 residues. The V and J ends lost 2 bases and 6 bases respectively, with 12 bases between them. The germline gives CDR1 SGHTS, CDR2 YDEGEE. In nucleotides, the CDR3 is TGTGCCAGCAGCTTCGTACGTGGGGCTCAGCCCCAGCATTTT. It translates to CASSFVRGAQPQHF.

J is TRBJ1-5 and V is TRBV7-8; 8 bases match TRBD1. Germline V gene sequence: CDR1 SGHVS, CDR2 FQNEAQ. After removal of 4 bases from V and 5 bases from J, the junction contained 10 bases not matched to a gene. This CDR3 has 16 amino acids. CDR3 sequence reads: CASSSFGQGGYQPQHF. In nucleotides, the CDR3 is TGTGCCAGCAGCTCCTTTGGACAGGGAGGCTATCAGCCCCAGCATTTT.